This TCR beta chain was recovered during a study of molecular identifiers for immune sequencing clone quantification. The CDR3 extends over 14 amino acids. V lost 3 bases and J 0 bases, leaving 8 bases between the germline ends. The germline V gene encodes CDR1 SNHLY and CDR2 FYNNEI. There are many counts of this clonotype. MiXCR was run by TCRdb on the PCR reads, yielding one entry per CDR3 protein. The table includes about 630,000 distinct CDR3 sequences, 25% detected once. The sorting of naive CD8 T cells used the CD8+CD4-CCR7+CD45RA+ phenotype. The sample comprised naive CD8+ T cells from blood, with Jurkat cell RNA spiked in. Subset defined: FACS-sorted CD8+CD4-CCR7+CD45RA+ naive T cells. The gene calls are TRBV2 and TRBJ1-1; D gene ambiguous. This sequence originates from a human donor in good health. Some libraries in this study had Jurkat cell RNA spiked in. Here the CDR3 DNA reads TGTGCCAGCAGTGAGTCAGCCGTGAACACTGAAGCTTTCTTT. Its protein product is CASSESAVNTEAFF.